These 3 T cell receptor beta chains were all obtained from the same sample, sequenced in a study of Ad26.COV2.S vaccination and SARS-CoV-2 variants. Method: immunoSEQ multiplex PCR; TCRdb's copy keeps in-frame clones and lacks some. The data show roughly 680,000 clones, with approximately 88% seen just once and 1.5% held by the top ten. Described treatment: some 20 received Ad26.COV2.S at low or high dose, single or two shots; several received placebo; per-sample allocation not given. Sample collection was performed on day 63 after the first vaccine or placebo injection. Specimen: peripheral blood, collected in a trial of Ad26.COV2.S vaccine versus placebo. The receptors were gathered from a person aged 18-60 years who received the Ad26.COV2.S COVID-19 vaccine or a placebo.

This clone was observed a single time. The chain has TRBV3-1 (or the pseudogene TRBV3-2) and TRBJ2-1; 10 nucleotides match TRBD2. This CDR3 comprises 15 residues. V dropped 4 bases and J dropped 6; count of bases not matched to a gene: 6. Germline V lookup: CDR1 LGHDT, CDR2 YNNKEL (reference sequence). The CDR3 DNA reads as TGTGCCAGCAGCCGCACTAGCGGGGTTTCCAATGAGCAGTTCTTC. Protein: CASSRTSGVSNEQFF.

This chain joins TRBV3-1 (or the pseudogene TRBV3-2) and TRBJ1-2, with TRBD1 matching over 10 bases. Germline V gives CDR1 LGHDT, CDR2 YNNKEL (reference sequence). The CDR3 runs 13 residues. V was clipped by 4 bases and J by 6 bases; unmatched bases: 2. CDR3 amino acids: CASSRGTGDGYTF. The CDR3 bases are TGTGCCAGCAGCCGCGGGACAGGGGATGGCTACACCTTC.

The rearrangement links TRBV5-1 to TRBJ2-1; TRBD2 is a possible D gene (6 bases). Trimming cost V 1 base and J 7 bases, with 9 bases left between them. Germline V gene sequence: CDR1 SGHRS, CDR2 YFSETQ. The CDR3 has 13 amino acids. CDR3 sequence (DNA): TGCGCCAGCAGCTTGTCGGCGGGAAATGAGCAGTTCTTC. It yields the protein CASSLSAGNEQFF.